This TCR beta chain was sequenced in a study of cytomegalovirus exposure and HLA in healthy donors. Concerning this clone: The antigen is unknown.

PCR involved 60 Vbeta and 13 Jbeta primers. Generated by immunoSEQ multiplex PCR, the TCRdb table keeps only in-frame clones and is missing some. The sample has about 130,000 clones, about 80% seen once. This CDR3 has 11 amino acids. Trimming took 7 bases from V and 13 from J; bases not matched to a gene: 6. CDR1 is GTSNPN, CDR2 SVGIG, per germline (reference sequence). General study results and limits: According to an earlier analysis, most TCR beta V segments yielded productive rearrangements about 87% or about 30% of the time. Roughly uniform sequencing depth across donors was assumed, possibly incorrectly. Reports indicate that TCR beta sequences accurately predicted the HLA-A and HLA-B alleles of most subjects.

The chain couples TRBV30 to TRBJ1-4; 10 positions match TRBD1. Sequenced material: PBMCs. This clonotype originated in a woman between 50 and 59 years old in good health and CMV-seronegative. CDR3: CAFRQGARLFF. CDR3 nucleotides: TGTGCCTTCCGACAGGGGGCACGACTGTTTTTT.